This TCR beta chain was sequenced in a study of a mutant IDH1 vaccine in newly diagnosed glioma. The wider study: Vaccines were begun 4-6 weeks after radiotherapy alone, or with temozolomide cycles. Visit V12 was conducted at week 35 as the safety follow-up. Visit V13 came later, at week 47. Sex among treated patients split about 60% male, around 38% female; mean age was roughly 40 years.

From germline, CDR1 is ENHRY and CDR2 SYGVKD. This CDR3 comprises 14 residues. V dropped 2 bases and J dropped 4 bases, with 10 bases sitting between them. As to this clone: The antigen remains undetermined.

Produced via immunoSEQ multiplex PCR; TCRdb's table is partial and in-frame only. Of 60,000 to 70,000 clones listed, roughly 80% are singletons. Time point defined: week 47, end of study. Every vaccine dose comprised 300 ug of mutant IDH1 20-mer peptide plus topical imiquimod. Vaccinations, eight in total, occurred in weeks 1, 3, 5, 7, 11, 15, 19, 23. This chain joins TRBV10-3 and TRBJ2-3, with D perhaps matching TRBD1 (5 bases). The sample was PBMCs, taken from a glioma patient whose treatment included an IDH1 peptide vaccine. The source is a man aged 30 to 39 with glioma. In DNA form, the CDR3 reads TGTGCCATCAGTGAGAGGGCAGGGCCAGATACGCAGTATTTT. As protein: CAISERAGPDTQYF.